This record concerns one T cell receptor beta chain sequence. Its antigen is not known. The data belong to a study of T cell responses to AZD1222 COVID-19 vaccine. Across the whole study: Both about-4-week and about-12-week second-dose recipients were combined. Study observations and caveats: Reports indicate that nearly half of spike-specific TCRs are directed at unmutated variant regions. Once two AZD1222 doses were given, Spike-specific TCR breadth and depth went up.

Using immunoSEQ multiplex PCR, the repertoire was profiled, and TCRdb retains in-frame clones only, with some absent. The sample lists tens of thousands of clones; 70% to 90% were seen once. Germline V lookup: CDR1 SGHNT, CDR2 YYREEE (reference sequence). This CDR3 comprises 16 residues. Germline trimming cut 0 bases from V and 5 bases from J; bases unmatched to any gene: 4. The V and J genes are TRBV5-4 and TRBJ1-4, with 10 bases lining up with TRBD1. The sequencing used peripheral blood, collected on day 0 of AZD1222 vaccination. This receptor was taken from an adult in good health. The CDR3 sequence: CASSLGTGQGNEKLFF. For the CDR3, the DNA is TGTGCCAGCAGCTTGGGGACGGGACAGGGGAATGAAAAACTGTTTTTT.